The T cell receptor (beta chain) described here comes from a study of lymphopenia after photon versus proton radiotherapy. Clones were read by immunoSEQ multiplex PCR, and TCRdb kept only the in-frame ones, dropping some. Of 53,000 or so clones listed, 80% to 90% were seen once; the top ten hold 29%. The CDR3 runs 13 residues. With 3 bases clipped from V and 5 bases from J, the junction kept 3 bases outside the gene matches. The V gene's germline CDR1 is MDHEN and CDR2 SYDVKM. The chain joins TRBV28 to TRBJ2-5; 7 bases map to TRBD1. The material was peripheral blood, obtained from a patient treated with photon-based radiotherapy. This receptor was obtained from a man aged 45-65 years with gastric cancer. CDR3 loop: CASSFGQVETQYF. The CDR3 DNA sequence: TGTGCCAGCAGTTTCGGACAGGTGGAGACCCAGTACTTC. The full variable domain, in which reference TRBV28 and TRBJ2-5 provide the parts outside the CDR3, is DVKVTQSSRYLVKRTGEKVFLECVQDMDHENMFWYRQDPGLGLRLIYFSYDVKMKEKGDIPEGYSVSREKKERFSLILESASTNQTSMYLCASSFGQVETQYFGPGTRLLVL.